The source of this TCR beta chain is a study of blood T cell repertoires in COVID-19 (dated by TCRdb to 2018 to 2021). At the level of the whole study: Samples from collaborators originated in the United States, Italy and Spain and spanned both the acute and convalescent phases of COVID-19. The prospective study material was composed of cDNA or gDNA derived from T cells, B-cell-depleted T cells, or PBMCs. Subjects who had been exposed to COVID-19, were actively infected with it, or had recovered from it provided the deeply sampled blood TCRbeta repertoires that made up the dataset. The repertoires were released in a freely available public database meant as a resource for research on the immune response to SARS-CoV-2. The samples were drawn from the first 160 participants of the ongoing ImmuneRACE study and from 1,254 subjects provided by 6 global collaborators. Nearly every sample came with metadata listing a de-identified subject ID, COVID-19 status, age in years and sex. HLA class I and class II types, where available, came from metadata supplied by the sample provider rather than from assay-based typing.

The germline V gene yields SGHRS for CDR1 and YFSETQ for CDR2. V gives up 0 bases and J gives up 4 bases, and the segment between their germline ends measures 10 bases. From the cysteine through the phenylalanine, the CDR3 covers 14 amino acids. The only DNA kept is the CDR3, 42 bases in frame from the first base. The immunoSEQ Assay, a bias-controlled multiplex PCR, was used to amplify TCRbeta CDR3 regions from genomic DNA. Per the authors' processing: Within the assay, amplification of reference gene primers was used to estimate how many nucleated cells each sample contained. To quantify the absolute abundance of each unique TCRbeta CDR3 rearrangement, sequence reads were collapsed and filtered. For each sample, productive Simpson clonality was calculated by taking the square root of Simpson's diversity index across productive rearrangements. This is the immuneACCESS table as TCRdb keeps it, with only in-frame sequences that have V and J called. A part of the clones is gone; compared with another copy, unresolved V genes explain less than half, and the rest is unexplained. The V and J calls and clone size were taken over from that table, and D and trimming were inferred from the DNA. This sample lists about 420,000 clones; approximately 90% were detected once. Jointly, the top ten make up 0.8% to 0.85% of the sample.

One collaborating source in Seattle enrolled patients while the patients were actively infected and followed the patients over time throughout the course of disease. Each collaborating institution followed its own protocols to collect whole blood in K2EDTA tubes. For TCRbeta analysis, collaborators shipped samples as frozen whole blood, isolated PBMCs, or DNA extracted from either of those sample types. In the case of this clone: What antigen it recognizes has not been identified. No base quality information exists; no much larger clone differs at one position. Other nucleotide sequences in the sample specify the same CDR3.

The research as a whole found: How much clinical and demographic metadata was included differed by source and by participant, and the metadata was provided uncurated.

This sequence was found in a young man with COVID-19, enrolled during active disease. The rearrangement combines TRBV5-1 with TRBJ1-1; a tentative D match to TRBD1 spans 6 bases. Material: peripheral blood. The DNA sequence reads TGCGCCAGCAGCTTGGACAGGGCGGGCACTGAAGCTTTCTTT. It codes for CASSLDRAGTEAFF.